This T cell receptor beta chain stems from a study of beta chain features in type 1 diabetes (dated by TCRdb to 2016 to 2019). Looking at the study overall: Mean age, gender distribution, total cell number and subset yield were not different between patients and healthy donors. A total of some 100,000,000 sorted cells were examined across all samples, and the number of cells per subset was strongly correlated with RNA yield. In the study, recently diagnosed type 1 diabetes patients and matched healthy donors were compared on the TCRB repertoires of their sorted circulating CD4+ T cell subsets. Regulatory and stem cell-like memory subsets were obtained from only 8 patients and about 8 healthy donors, while naive and central memory subsets were obtained from all 30 or so donors. The full study reports these points: Naive, central memory and regulatory TCRB repertoires appeared to be more alike among patients than among healthy donors. Because small numbers of individuals were included in the HLA sub-analyses, any influence of HLA type on TCRB rearrangement was left unresolved. PCR may preferentially amplify shorter templates, but because patient and control samples were amplified and corrected together, any resulting skew would affect both groups equally. At VDJ recombination sites, patients with type 1 diabetes made fewer insertions and deleted more nucleotides, a pattern implying thymic rearrangement abnormalities. A moderate but significant shortening of TCRB CDR3 length was observed in type 1 diabetes patients in all four CD4+ subsets. Because cDNA was sequenced instead of genomic DNA, activated cells with high expression could be over-represented, although the groups did not differ in activation or CD3 levels.

From each donor, a single peripheral blood sample of around 120 mL on average was drawn into heparinised tubes. A BD FACSAria II was used to sort naive, central memory, regulatory and stem cell-like memory CD4+ T cells with a panel that included CD45RO, CCR7, CD25, CD127, CD95 and CD27. A purity above 98% was achieved for all sorted populations. PBMCs were isolated immediately by Lymphoprep density gradient centrifugation and stained directly without culture. So that batch effects would be minimized, each experiment stained and sorted samples in pairs, pairing one healthy donor with one patient. All of the isolated RNA was reverse transcribed with the High Capacity cDNA Reverse Transcription Kit, so expressed TCRB transcripts were sequenced. Naive, central memory and regulatory T cell samples underwent deep immunoSEQ sequencing, averaging roughly 3.3 million total reads per sample. Sorted cells were lysed in RLT buffer, and RNA was extracted using DNase-treated RNeasy Micro or Mini kits according to cell number. Each cell subset was processed on its own to prevent cross-contamination, while patient and healthy donor samples were processed together. TCRB sequences were amplified from cDNA with the immunoSEQ multiplex PCR, producing 87-bp fragments spanning the CDR3 region. The amplicons were sequenced using the Illumina HiSeq platform. Per the source publication's procedure: PCR bias was corrected computationally using synthetic template baselines, and reads within Hamming distance 2 were collapsed, with unmergeable singletons discarded. Reads were aligned to IMGT to assign V, D and J genes, CDR3 length, and insertions or deletions at six rearrangement sites. Clonotype counts were normalized to sorted cell number within each subset before computing true diversity and Gini coefficients with the tcR R package. Repertoire sharing was quantified using the overlap coefficient calculated on TCRB nucleotide sequences. Out-of-frame TCRB sequences from naive cells were analyzed to stand in for the pre-selection repertoire. TCRdb retrieved this table from immuneACCESS and kept in-frame rearrangements only. Not all clones are present; in checked studies, unresolved V genes account for under half, and no reason is known for the remainder. V, J and clone size are taken as reported in that table, and D and trimming were inferred from the DNA itself. The sample table records some 640,000 clones; 11% to 15% of these occur just once. 0.035% to 0.045% of the sample goes to the ten largest clones.

Trimming at the junction amounts to 0 bases on V and 3 bases on J, and the germline ends lie 3 bases apart. The germline V gene sets CDR1 to SNHLY and CDR2 to FYNNEI. Reading from cysteine to phenylalanine, the CDR3 counts 12 amino acids. CDR3 DNA only is kept here, 36 bases in frame from base 1. This clone turned up a few times. The antigen this receptor binds is unknown. Per-base qualities were not stored, and no clone one base away is much larger. This sequence uses TRBV2 and TRBJ2-7; the D gene remains uncertain. This sequence was found in a man in his late teens or twenties with type 1 diabetes. Sequenced: naive CD4+ T cells from blood. What the cell subset or site label conveys for this sample: true naive CD4+ T cells. The encoded CDR3 is CASSEAIYEQYF. The nucleotide sequence is TGTGCCAGCAGTGAAGCGATCTACGAGCAGTACTTC.